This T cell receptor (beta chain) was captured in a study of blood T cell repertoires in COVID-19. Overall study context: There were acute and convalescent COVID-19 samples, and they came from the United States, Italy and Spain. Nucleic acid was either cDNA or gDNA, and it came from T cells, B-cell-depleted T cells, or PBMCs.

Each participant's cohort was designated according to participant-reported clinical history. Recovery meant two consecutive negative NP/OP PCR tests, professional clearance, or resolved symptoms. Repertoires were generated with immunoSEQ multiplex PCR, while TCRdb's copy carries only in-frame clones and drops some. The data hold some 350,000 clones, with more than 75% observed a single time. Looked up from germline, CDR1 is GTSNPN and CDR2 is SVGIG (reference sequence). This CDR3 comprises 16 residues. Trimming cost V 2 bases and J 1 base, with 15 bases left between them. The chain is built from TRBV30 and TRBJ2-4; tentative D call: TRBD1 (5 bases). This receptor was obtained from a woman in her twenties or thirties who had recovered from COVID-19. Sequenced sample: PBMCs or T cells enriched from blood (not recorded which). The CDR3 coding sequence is TGTGCCTGGAGTACTGGGGCATTAGGGGCCAAAAACATTCAGTACTTC. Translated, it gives CAWSTGALGAKNIQYF.